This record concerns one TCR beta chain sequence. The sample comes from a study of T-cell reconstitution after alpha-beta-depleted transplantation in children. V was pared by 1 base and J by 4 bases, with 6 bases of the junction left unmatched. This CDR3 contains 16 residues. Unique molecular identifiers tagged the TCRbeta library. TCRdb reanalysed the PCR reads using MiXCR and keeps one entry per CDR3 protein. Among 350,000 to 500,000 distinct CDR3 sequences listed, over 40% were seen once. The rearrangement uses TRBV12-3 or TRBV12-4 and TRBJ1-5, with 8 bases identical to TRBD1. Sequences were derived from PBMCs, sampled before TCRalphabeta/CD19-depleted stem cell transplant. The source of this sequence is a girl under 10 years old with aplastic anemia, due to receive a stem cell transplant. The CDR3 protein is CASSLESGGRNQPQHF. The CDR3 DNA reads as TGTGCCAGCAGTTTAGAGTCAGGGGGCCGGAATCAGCCCCAGCATTTT.